The 15 T cell receptor beta chains presented below share a single source sample, sequenced in a study of blood T cell repertoires in COVID-19 (dated by TCRdb to 2018 to 2021). Library preparation was by the immunoSEQ multiplex PCR assay. Held by TCRdb, this immuneACCESS table contains in-frame sequences only and omits some clones. Under half of the omission traces to an unresolved V gene where checked; the cause of the rest is unknown. The sample records more than 75,000 clones, 84% of which are singletons. The top ten hold 10% to 15% of the sample. Specimen: peripheral blood. These receptors were collected from a human donor in a cohort sampled during active COVID-19.

V usage is TRBV5-4 and J usage is TRBJ2-1; no clear D gene. V lost 3 bases and J lost 4, with 20 bases in between. The CDR3 runs 17 residues. CDR1 is SGHNT and CDR2 is YYREEE in the germline V gene (reference sequence). Written as DNA, the CDR3 is TGTGCCAGCAGCTCCGGTGCAGGCGCGAGTCTTTACAATGAGCAGTTCTTC. The encoded protein is CASSSGAGASLYNEQFF. The variable domain in full, completed from reference TRBV5-4 and TRBJ2-1, reads ETGVTQSPTHLIKTRGQQVTLRCSSQSGHNTVSWYQQALGQGPQFIFQYYREEENGRGNFPPRFSGLQFPNYSSELNVNALELDDSALYLCASSSGAGASLYNEQFFGPGTRLTVL.

This clone has a single count. The rearrangement uses TRBV5-1 and TRBJ1-3; the match to TRBD1 covers 7 bases. The length of the CDR3 is 15 residues. With V trimmed by 4 bases and J by 4 bases, 8 bases remained unmatched. Germline V lookup: CDR1 SGHRS, CDR2 YFSETQ. Here the CDR3 reads CASSPATGYGNTIYF. The CDR3 nucleotides read TGCGCCAGCAGCCCGGCGACAGGGTACGGAAACACCATATATTTT.

On this clone itself: Distinct nucleotide sequences in the sample also encode this CDR3. The rearrangement joins TRBV5-1 to TRBJ1-1; 7 bases are shared with TRBD1. The V and J ends lost 0 bases and 5 bases, in that order; junction bases with no gene match: 4. The CDR3 covers 14 residues. CDR1 is SGHRS, CDR2 YFSETQ, per germline. The CDR3: CASSLDRGLTEAFF. DNA for the CDR3: TGCGCCAGCAGCTTGGACAGGGGCTTGACTGAAGCTTTCTTT. Complete variable domain (other parts from reference TRBV5-1 and TRBJ1-1): KAGVTQTPRYLIKTRGQQVTLSCSPISGHRSVSWYQQTPGQGLQFLFEYFSETQRNKGNFPGRFSGRQFSNSRSEMNVSTLELGDSALYLCASSLDRGLTEAFFGQGTRLTVV.

The V call is TRBV5-1, the J call TRBJ1-1, with D perhaps matching TRBD1 (6 bases). This CDR3 has 14 residues. V was cut by 2 bases and J by 1 base, with 9 bases left in between. Germline V lookup: CDR1 SGHRS, CDR2 YFSETQ. This chain's CDR3 is CASSFQDRNTEAFF. In DNA form, the CDR3 reads TGCGCCAGCAGCTTCCAGGACAGGAACACTGAAGCTTTCTTT.

In this sample, this clone turned up once. V usage is TRBV3-1 (or the pseudogene TRBV3-2) and J usage is TRBJ2-5; TRBD2 agrees at 8 bases. Germline trimming cut 4 bases from V and 5 bases from J; bases unmatched to any gene: 12. The germline CDR1 and CDR2 sequences are LGHDT and YNNKEL (reference sequence). This CDR3 is built from 16 residues. CDR3 sequence (DNA): TGTGCCAGCAGCCCCCAAACCGGGAGGGCGGGCGAGACCCAGTACTTC. Protein product: CASSPQTGRAGETQYF.

In DNA, the CDR3 is TGTGCCAGCAGCTCCCGGACTAGCGGGACAGAGACCCAGTACTTC. Protein sequence: CASSSRTSGTETQYF. The chain is built from TRBV5-4 and TRBJ2-5, with 12 nucleotides matching TRBD2. The germline V gene encodes CDR1 SGHNT and CDR2 YYREEE (reference sequence). The CDR3 contains 15 residues. The V and J ends lost 3 bases and 4 bases, in that order; junction bases with no gene match: 4. Variable domain in full (rest from reference TRBV5-4 and TRBJ2-5): ETGVTQSPTHLIKTRGQQVTLRCSSQSGHNTVSWYQQALGQGPQFIFQYYREEENGRGNFPPRFSGLQFPNYSSELNVNALELDDSALYLCASSSRTSGTETQYFGPGTRLLVL.

To note about this clone: Other DNA sequences from this sample encode an identical CDR3 as well. This chain joins TRBV7-9 and TRBJ2-7; D not resolved. The germline gives CDR1 SEHNR, CDR2 FQNEAQ (reference sequence). Trimming shortened V by 4 bases and J by 4 bases, and 5 bases separated the two germline ends. The CDR3 runs to 11 residues. The CDR3 protein is CASSSYYEQYF. The CDR3 nucleotides read TGTGCCAGCAGCTCGTATTACGAGCAGTACTTC.

V and J are TRBV23-1 and TRBJ1-5; D ambiguous. TRBV23-1 is treated as an ORF (open reading frame) with a function not yet certain. The length of the CDR3 is 19 residues. Deletions cut 0 bases from V and 0 bases from J, with 18 bases between. CDR3 residues: CASSQSNRPLGFSNQPQHF. Here the CDR3 DNA reads TGCGCCAGCAGTCAATCGAACAGACCTCTGGGCTTTAGCAATCAGCCCCAGCATTTT.

The genes are TRBV19 and TRBJ1-1; 9 bases align to TRBD1. The ends lost 5 bases at V and 1 base at J; junction bases unmatched: 2. Germline loops: CDR1 LNHDA, CDR2 SQIVND (reference sequence). This CDR3 is 14 amino acids long. The CDR3 DNA sequence: TGTGCCAGTAGTGAGGACAGGGGGAACACTGAAGCTTTCTTT. Protein sequence: CASSEDRGNTEAFF.

This clone turned up a few times. This rearrangement joins TRBV7-6 to TRBJ2-2; tentative D call: TRBD1 (5 bases). Between the trimmed V and J ends, which lost 4 bases and 7 bases, there was a span of 10 bases. There are 13 residues in the CDR3. Germline CDR1 SGHVS, CDR2 FNYEAQ. CDR3: CASSSRVNGELFF. CDR3 nucleotides: TGTGCCAGCAGCTCCAGGGTTAACGGGGAGCTGTTTTTT.

The J gene is TRBJ2-5, the V gene TRBV5-1; D might be TRBD1 (9 bases). This CDR3 has 16 residues. V lost 3 bases and J 5 bases, leaving 20 bases between the germline ends. The V gene's germline CDR1 is SGHRS and CDR2 YFSETQ. The CDR3 here is CASSSTGGTGRETQYF. Here the CDR3 DNA reads TGCGCCAGCAGCTCCACGGGAGGGACAGGGCGGGAGACCCAGTACTTC.

The chain links TRBV3-1 (or the pseudogene TRBV3-2) to TRBJ1-3; possible D gene TRBD1, 5 bases. The CDR3 is 14 amino acids. The ends were cut back, 3 bases at V and 0 bases at J, with 6 bases in the middle. The germline V gene has CDR1 LGHDT and CDR2 YNNKEL (reference sequence). CDR3 sequence: CASSHRASGNTIYF. The CDR3 DNA follows: TGTGCCAGCAGCCACAGGGCCTCTGGAAACACCATATATTTT.

This chain uses TRBV9 with TRBJ1-1; no firm D call. Per the germline V gene, CDR1 is SGDLS and CDR2 is YYNGEE. The CDR3 extends over 13 amino acids. V lost 0 bases to trimming and J lost 1 base, with 4 bases between them. DNA of the CDR3: TGTGCCAGCAGCGTAGGTCGGAACACTGAAGCTTTCTTT. Amino acid sequence: CASSVGRNTEAFF.

V is TRBV5-1 and J is TRBJ2-7, with TRBD2 matching 12 bases. With 3 bases clipped from V and 2 bases from J, the junction kept 3 bases outside the gene matches. Germline-derived CDR1 and CDR2 are SGHRS and YFSETQ. This CDR3 region has 15 residues. The CDR3 loop is CASSSSGGVPYEQYF. CDR3 sequence (DNA): TGCGCCAGCAGCTCTAGCGGGGGGGTCCCCTACGAGCAGTACTTC.

The chain carries TRBV19 and TRBJ1-5; D might be TRBD1 (5 bases). V lost 5 bases and J lost 0, with 17 bases in between. Germline V gene sequence: CDR1 LNHDA, CDR2 SQIVND (reference sequence). The CDR3 contains 17 residues. The CDR3 reads CASSVAPRGASNQPQHF. CDR3 coding DNA: TGTGCCAGTAGTGTAGCACCACGTGGGGCTAGCAATCAGCCCCAGCATTTT.